The entry below describes one T cell receptor beta chain. Its antigen remains unidentified. Nothing much larger sits one base from this clone, and base qualities are not available. This specimen includes other DNA sequences encoding the same CDR3. Libraries came from the immunoSEQ multiplex PCR assay. A mixture of 60 forward primers for TCR Vbeta segments and 13 reverse primers for TCR Jbeta segments was used in the multiplex PCR. The CDR3 region of rearranged TCR beta genes was amplified from genomic DNA by a multiplex PCR assay. The amplified TCR beta libraries were sequenced on the Illumina HiSeq System as 87-base-pair reads. Per the original workflow: In a later analysis, some 80 million unique TCR beta chains were counted across the approximately 640 repertoires, and about 10 million of these chains were shared by at least two donors. Raw reads were error-corrected and collapsed into unique sequences by a nearest-neighbor algorithm in which closely related sequences were merged to remove PCR and sequencing errors. CDR3 sequences were aligned to IMGT reference sequences to assign V, D and J gene segments. For a sequence to be retained, a match of at least six nucleotides was required to both a V gene segment and a J gene segment. Rearrangements were called productive when the CDR3 lacked stop codons and stayed in frame with V and J; all others were non-productive. CDR3 was defined according to IMGT convention as the region running from the second conserved V-encoded cysteine to the conserved J-encoded phenylalanine. The earlier analysis of 587 of the donors excluded sequences that lacked an unambiguous match to a single V gene segment. In an earlier analysis of approximately 590 of the donors, V segments were called functional above 56.7% productive rearrangements and were called segregating when the between-donor standard deviation exceeded 5%. A statistical classification framework was built to diagnose cytomegalovirus status from the catalog of TCR beta chain sequences. V and J gene assignment, in a later analysis, came from comparing TCR nucleotide sequences with IMGT/GENE-DB human TR gene sequences. A later analysis assigned CDR3 sequences and most-parsimonious VDJ recombination scenarios with the TCRdist pipeline. In a later analysis, every TCR beta chain was defined by the combination of its CDR3 amino acid sequence and its V-gene family, and reads without a unique V-gene family were dropped. To address suspected cross-contamination and a sequencing artifact, a later analysis removed 592 highly shared, low-generation-probability nucleotide sequences. For each public chain, a later analysis derived a clonal expansion index from normalized ranks of inferred template counts within each repertoire. In a later analysis, generation probabilities were computed using a VDJ recombination model fitted to out-of-frame rearrangements, and the results were checked against IGoR. In a later analysis, TCR-TCR, TCR-HLA and TCR-CMV co-occurrence was scored with hypergeometric tests, and a repertoire-size bias correction was applied to TCR pairs. In a later analysis, false discovery rates were estimated by permuting HLA or CMV assignments 20 times. In a later analysis, co-occurring TCRs were grouped using DBSCAN, with TCRdist sequence similarity added in when clustering inside HLA-allele-positive subsets. For co-occurrence clustering, repertoires with fewer than 30,000 or more than 120,000 public chains were excluded, along with five repertoires with anomalous nucleotide sharing. Imported from immuneACCESS, the table was reduced by TCRdb to in-frame sequences with V and J called. These copies leave out some clones; in studies compared against another copy, an unresolved V gene accounts for under half, and the cause of the remainder is not known. V, J and clone size are those of that table, while D and trimming were read from the DNA. Recorded for this sample are about 200,000 clones; roughly 80% of them occurred a single time. Of the sample, 3.4% falls within the top ten clones.

In total, fewer than 750 healthy bone marrow donors made up the cohort. At the time of sampling, all cohort members were nominally healthy, though unrecorded immune exposures were likely present. The donor tested CMV seropositive, placing the donor among the 250 to 350 seropositive members of the cohort. A peripheral blood sample was collected from each donor, and TCR beta sequencing was performed on peripheral blood mononuclear cells. The Qiagen DNeasy Blood Extraction Kit was used to extract genomic DNA from the blood cell samples. Looking up the germline V gene yields CDR1 LGHNA and CDR2 YSLEER. The trim is 3 bases for V and 6 bases for J, with a gap of 12 bases between the germline ends. The CDR3 runs 14 amino acids, cysteine and phenylalanine included. Solely the CDR3 DNA is kept, with 42 bases framed from the first base. These data come from a study of cytomegalovirus exposure and HLA in healthy donors (TCRdb year 2017). Study-wide context: According to an earlier analysis of several hundred of the donors, some 180 million T cells yielded approximately 120 million unique TCR beta sequences and 276 Gb of sequence data. An early release that covered about 600 HLA-typed donors contained about 300 gigabases of sequencing data and tens of millions of unique TCR sequences. The genetic ancestry cluster associated with self-reported Caucasian donors included over 80% of the 398 genotyped donors. The study was designed to test whether signatures of past pathogen exposure could be identified by cataloging public T cell receptors. The study profiled the T cell repertoires of under 850 subjects by immunosequencing and related them to cytomegalovirus serostatus. Besides the first cohort of 666 subjects, a separate validation cohort made up of roughly 120 different subjects was used. To predict cytomegalovirus infection status, the study brought together high-throughput TCR immunosequencing, statistical association of individual TCRs with disease status, and machine learning. A later analysis re-analyzed previously published TCR beta repertoires from roughly 600 donors and added high-resolution HLA genotyping to study TCR occurrence patterns. In the later analysis, no new phenotypic data were used to find candidate immune exposures; instead, reliance was placed on TCR beta sequences and their occurrence across donors. An earlier analysis of fewer than 750 of the donors used high-throughput TCR beta sequencing to judge whether each TCR beta V gene segment behaved as functional or pseudogenic. Alongside the repertoire data, information on donor age, sex, ethnicity and CMV serostatus was compiled. Genome-wide SNP genotypes for about 55% of the 666 donors were used in a later genetic analysis, which treated that subset as a discovery cohort. All discovery cohort repertoires had been generated using a single sequencing platform. Both class I and class II loci were covered by HLA typing, at four-digit resolution. The number of typed donors differed by locus: about 620-640 for A, B, C, DRB1 and DQB1; 522 for DQA1; around 610 for DPA1; and around 470 for DPB1. Because of strong linkage in the cohort, four or five DR-DQ haplotypes were treated as single units for association and clustering. Among about 370 genotyped donors of the cohort, an average of around 240,000 unique TCR beta nucleotide sequences was sequenced per donor, of which about 18% were non-productive. General study outcomes and caveats: Most TCR sequences were observed very rarely across donors, whereas some public TCRs were present in many individuals. Because HLA typing was missing for some donors at each locus, association tests included only the typed subset. Some IMGT-functional V segments, including TRBV6-2 and TRBV6-3, could not be told apart with the 87-base-pair reads, so those segments were excluded. At a false discovery rate of 0.05, a later analysis linked fewer than 20,000 TCR beta sequences to specific HLA alleles. When HLA alleles, especially DR and DQ, strongly co-occurred, TCR associations were difficult to assign to individual alleles. The presence/absence analyses assumed that sequencing depth was roughly uniform across donors, and that assumption may not be true. In a later analysis, the rate of TCR association differed among HLA loci, with DRB1 alleles having the most associated TCRs and HLA-C alleles having the fewest. According to a later analysis, parvovirus B19, influenza, CMV and Epstein-Barr virus appeared linked to several top co-occurrence clusters. A later analysis found that most CMV-associated TCR beta chains appeared HLA-restricted, with HLA associations seemingly driven largely by CMV exposure. This cohort had only TCR beta chains sequenced, and the lack of alpha or paired-chain data limited which features could be detected. A cluster of highly shared sequence variants was judged likely to represent a technical artifact of the sequencing pipeline. According to the authors, the approach could potentially be generalized to other disease states and immunological phenotypes. The only immune exposure information available for the cohort was CMV serostatus. A further reported finding was that TCR beta sequences accurately predicted the HLA-A and HLA-B alleles for most subjects in the first cohort. Correlated functional status among segregating V segments might be attributable to linkage disequilibrium, but an unknown experimental factor could not be ruled out. The study gave a list of over 150 TCR beta chains associated with cytomegalovirus. In an earlier analysis of approximately 590 of the donors, most TCR beta V segments were observed in productive rearrangements about 87% or about 30% of the time, broadly matching IMGT annotations. A few of the identified cytomegalovirus-associated TCR beta chains were confirmed in vitro to be specific for cytomegalovirus antigens. Cytomegalovirus status was reported to be diagnosed by the classifier with high specificity and sensitivity in both the original and validation cohorts. In a later genetic analysis, fewer N-insertions in productive TCRs were reported among donors in an Asian-associated ancestry cluster than the 666-donor mean. Compared with equally common non-associated chains, HLA-associated TCR beta chains in a later analysis were more clonally expanded and had lower generation probabilities. The earlier analysis of a few hundred of the donors excluded about 16 rarely observed V segments, including chromosome 9 orphons, because counts were too low. In a later genetic analysis, a missense DCLRE1C variant was associated with V-gene and J-gene trimming of TCR beta chains, and the association was replicated in an independent cohort.

This TCR was sampled from a middle-aged man in good health and CMV-seropositive. The chain couples TRBV4-3 to TRBJ2-1, with the D gene not confidently named. Material: PBMCs. The CDR3 is CASSQVVWFNEQFF. The DNA reads TGCGCCAGCAGCCAGGTAGTATGGTTCAATGAGCAGTTCTTC.